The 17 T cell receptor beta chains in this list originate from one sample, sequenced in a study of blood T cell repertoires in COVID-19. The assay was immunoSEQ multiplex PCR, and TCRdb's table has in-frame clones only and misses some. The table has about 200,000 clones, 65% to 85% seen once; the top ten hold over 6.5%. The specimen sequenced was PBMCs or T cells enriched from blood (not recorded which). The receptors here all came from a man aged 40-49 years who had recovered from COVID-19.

The CDR3, as DNA: TGTGCCAGCAGCAAAGAGGGAGGGCTCACTGAAGCTTTCTTT. Amino acids: CASSKEGGLTEAFF. V usage is TRBV6-5 and J usage is TRBJ1-1, with no clear D. The CDR3 has 14 residues. Germline V gene data show CDR1 as MNHEY and CDR2 as SVGAGI. The V gene lost 6 bases and the J gene lost 4 bases, with 15 bases spanning the gap.

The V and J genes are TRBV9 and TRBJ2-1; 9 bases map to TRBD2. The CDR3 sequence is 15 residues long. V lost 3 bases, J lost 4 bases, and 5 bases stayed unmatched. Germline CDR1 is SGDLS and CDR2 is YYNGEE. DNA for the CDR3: TGTGCCAGCAGCGCTAGCGGGGAAAATTACAATGAGCAGTTCTTC. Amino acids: CASSASGENYNEQFF.

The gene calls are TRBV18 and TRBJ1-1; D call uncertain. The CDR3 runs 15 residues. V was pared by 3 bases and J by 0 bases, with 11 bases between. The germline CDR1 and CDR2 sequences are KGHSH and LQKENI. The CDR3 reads CASSPRRSMNTEAFF. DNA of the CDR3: TGTGCCAGCTCACCCCGCCGGTCCATGAACACTGAAGCTTTCTTT.

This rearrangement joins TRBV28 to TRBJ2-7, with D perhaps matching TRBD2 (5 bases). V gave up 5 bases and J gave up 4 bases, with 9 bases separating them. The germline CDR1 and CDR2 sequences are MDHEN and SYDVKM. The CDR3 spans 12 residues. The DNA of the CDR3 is TGTGCCAGCAGTACCCCGGGGTACGAGCAGTACTTC. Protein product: CASSTPGYEQYF.

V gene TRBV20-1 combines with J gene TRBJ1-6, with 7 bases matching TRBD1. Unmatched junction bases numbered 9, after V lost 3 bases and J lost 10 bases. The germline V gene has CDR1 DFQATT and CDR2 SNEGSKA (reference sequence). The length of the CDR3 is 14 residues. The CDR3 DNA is TGCAGTGCTAGTAGGACAGGCGTTAACTCACCCCTCCACTTT. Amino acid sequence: CSASRTGVNSPLHF.

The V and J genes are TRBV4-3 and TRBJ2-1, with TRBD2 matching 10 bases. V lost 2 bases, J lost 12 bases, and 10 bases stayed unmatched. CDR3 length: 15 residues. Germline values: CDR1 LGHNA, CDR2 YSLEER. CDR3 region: CASSQTSDRLAGQFF. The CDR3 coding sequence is TGCGCCAGCAGCCAAACCTCGGACAGACTAGCGGGGCAGTTCTTC.

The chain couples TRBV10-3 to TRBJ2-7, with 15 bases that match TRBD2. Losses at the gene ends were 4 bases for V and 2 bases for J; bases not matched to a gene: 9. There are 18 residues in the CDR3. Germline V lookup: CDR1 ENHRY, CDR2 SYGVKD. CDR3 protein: CAISGTSGGAPFPYEQYF. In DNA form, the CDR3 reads TGTGCCATCAGTGGGACTAGCGGGGGGGCACCCTTCCCCTACGAGCAGTACTTC.

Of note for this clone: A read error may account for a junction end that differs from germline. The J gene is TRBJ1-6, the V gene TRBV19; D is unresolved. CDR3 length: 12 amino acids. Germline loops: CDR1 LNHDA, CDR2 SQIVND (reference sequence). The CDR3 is CASSTYNSPLHF. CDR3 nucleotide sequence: TGTGCCAGTAGTACCTATAACTCACCCCTCCACTTT.

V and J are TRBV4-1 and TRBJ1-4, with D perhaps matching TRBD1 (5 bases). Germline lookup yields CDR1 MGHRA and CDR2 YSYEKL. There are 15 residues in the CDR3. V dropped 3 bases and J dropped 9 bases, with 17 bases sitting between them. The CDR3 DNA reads TGCGCCAGCAGCCAGAGGGGCAGGGAGGGTAAAAAACTGTTTTTT. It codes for CASSQRGREGKKLFF.

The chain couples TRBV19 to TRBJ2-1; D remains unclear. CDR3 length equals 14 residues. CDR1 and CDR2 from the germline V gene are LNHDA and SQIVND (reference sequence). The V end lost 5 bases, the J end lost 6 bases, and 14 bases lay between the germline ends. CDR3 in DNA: TGTGCCAGTAGTTCGACCTCGACACCCAATGAGCAGTTCTTC. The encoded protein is CASSSTSTPNEQFF.

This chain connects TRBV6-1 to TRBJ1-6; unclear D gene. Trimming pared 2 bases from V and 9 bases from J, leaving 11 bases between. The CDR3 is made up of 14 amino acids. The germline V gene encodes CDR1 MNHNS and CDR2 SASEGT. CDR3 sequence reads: CASSERWSGSPLHF. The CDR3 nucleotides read TGTGCCAGCAGTGAAAGGTGGAGCGGTTCACCCCTCCACTTT.

The CDR3 region is CASSLEVAGTEAFF. CDR3 nucleotides: TGTGCCAGCAGCTTAGAGGTAGCGGGCACTGAAGCTTTCTTT. J is TRBJ1-1 and V is TRBV7-2; no clear D. The CDR3 contains 14 residues. V gave up 1 base and J gave up 4 bases, with 10 bases separating them. Germline V lookup: CDR1 SGHTA, CDR2 FQGNSA.

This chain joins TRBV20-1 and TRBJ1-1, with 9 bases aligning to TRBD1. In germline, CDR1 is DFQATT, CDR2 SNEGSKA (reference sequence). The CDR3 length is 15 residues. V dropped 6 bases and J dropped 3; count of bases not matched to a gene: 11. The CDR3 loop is CSASPVTGGYTEAFF. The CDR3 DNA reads TGCAGTGCAAGTCCGGTAACAGGGGGCTACACTGAAGCTTTCTTT.

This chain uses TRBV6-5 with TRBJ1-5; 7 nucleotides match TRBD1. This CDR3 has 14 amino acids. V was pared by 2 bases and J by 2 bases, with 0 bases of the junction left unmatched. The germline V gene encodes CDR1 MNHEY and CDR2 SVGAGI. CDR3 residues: CASSYGQGNQPQHF. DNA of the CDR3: TGTGCCAGCAGTTACGGACAGGGCAATCAGCCCCAGCATTTT.

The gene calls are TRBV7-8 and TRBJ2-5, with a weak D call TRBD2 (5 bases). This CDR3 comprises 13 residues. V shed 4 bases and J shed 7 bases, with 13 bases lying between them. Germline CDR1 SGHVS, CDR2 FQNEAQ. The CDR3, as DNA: TGTGCCAGCAGCTCCGGGGTCCATGTGACCCAGTACTTC. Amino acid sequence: CASSSGVHVTQYF. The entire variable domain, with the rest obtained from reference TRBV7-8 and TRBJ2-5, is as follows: GAGVSQSPRYKVAKRGQDVALRCDPISGHVSLFWYQQALGQGPEFLTYFQNEAQLDKSGLPSDRFFAERPEGSVSTLKIQRTQQEDSAVYLCASSSGVHVTQYFGPGTRLLVL.

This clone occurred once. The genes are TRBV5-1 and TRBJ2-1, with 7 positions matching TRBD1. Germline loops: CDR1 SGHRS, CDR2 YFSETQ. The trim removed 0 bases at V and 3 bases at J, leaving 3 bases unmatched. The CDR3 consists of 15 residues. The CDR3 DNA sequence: TGCGCCAGCAGCTTGGCACAGGGGAACTACAATGAGCAGTTCTTC. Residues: CASSLAQGNYNEQFF.

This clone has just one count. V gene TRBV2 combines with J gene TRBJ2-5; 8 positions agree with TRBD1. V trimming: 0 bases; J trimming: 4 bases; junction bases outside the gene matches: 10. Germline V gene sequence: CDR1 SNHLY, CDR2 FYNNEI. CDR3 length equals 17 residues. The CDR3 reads CASSEARTGGTRETQYF. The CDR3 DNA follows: TGTGCCAGCAGTGAAGCTCGAACAGGGGGAACTCGAGAGACCCAGTACTTC.